This T cell receptor (beta chain) was identified in a study of blood T cell repertoires in COVID-19. Study-level information: The origin of the acute and convalescent COVID-19 samples was the United States, Italy and Spain. T cells, B-cell-depleted T cells, or PBMCs supplied cDNA or gDNA.

Per the original methods: Estimation of nucleated cell counts relied on the amplification of reference gene primers. Some clones are missing from TCRdb's copy, which holds only in-frame ones; the method was immunoSEQ multiplex PCR. V and J calls and clone size are as listed in that table; D and trimming were resolved from the DNA. The sample shows around 350,000 clones, more than 75% of them seen only once. CDR1 and CDR2 (germline): LNHDA, SQIVND (reference sequence). The CDR3 runs 19 residues. Trimming removed 6 bases from V and 7 bases from J; junction bases left unmatched: 16. Sequenced sample: peripheral blood. The chain combines TRBV19 with TRBJ2-1; TRBD2 agrees at 15 bases. The clonotype comes from a human donor in a cohort sampled during active COVID-19. Here the CDR3 DNA reads TGTGCCAGTAGGGAATTCGGGACTAGCGGGGGGCTTCGAGGTAATGAGCAGTTCTTC. Its protein product is CASREFGTSGGLRGNEQFF.